The 19 T cell receptor beta chains reported below all come from one sample, sequenced in a study of graft-versus-host responses after intestinal transplantation. Intraepithelial and lamina propria lymphocytes were freed from processed graft tissue. Profiling relied on immunoSEQ multiplex PCR, and the TCRdb table lists in-frame clones only, not all of them. The sample shows approximately 9,600 clones, roughly 71% of them seen only once. The material was ileum tissue, obtained less than 480 days after intestinal transplantation. Source of these receptors: a human patient who received an intestinal transplant, so some T cells may come from the graft donor.

The chain recombines TRBV2 with TRBJ2-1, with a tentative D call TRBD2 (6 bases). This CDR3 region has 11 residues. Per the germline V gene, CDR1 is SNHLY and CDR2 is FYNNEI. V dropped 8 bases and J dropped 10 bases, with 12 bases sitting between them. The CDR3 region is CASRLEGEQFF. CDR3 nucleotide sequence: TGTGCCAGCCGACTAGAGGGAGAGCAGTTCTTC.

The gene calls are TRBV2 and TRBJ2-3; D gene ambiguous. Trimming cost V 6 bases and J 2 bases, with 21 bases left between them. The V gene's germline CDR1 is SNHLY and CDR2 FYNNEI. The length of the CDR3 is 17 residues. This CDR3 reads CASSPQRRSAPTDTQYF. CDR3 DNA sequence: TGTGCCAGCAGCCCTCAGCGCAGGTCCGCCCCCACAGATACGCAGTATTTT.

This clone was detected a few times. The chain has TRBV19 and TRBJ1-5; D is possibly TRBD1 (6 bases). Germline CDR1 and CDR2: LNHDA and SQIVND (reference sequence). The CDR3 has 14 residues. The V gene lost 7 bases and the J gene lost 4 bases, with 14 bases spanning the gap. The CDR3 spells CASKGDKTNQPQHF. Written as DNA, the CDR3 is TGTGCCAGTAAAGGGGACAAGACGAATCAGCCCCAGCATTTT.

V usage is TRBV7-3 and J usage is TRBJ2-3; TRBD2 agrees at 11 bases. The CDR3 is 16 residues long. Germline CDR1 SGHTA, CDR2 FQGTGA. Trimming removed 5 bases from V and 6 bases from J; junction bases left unmatched: 10. The CDR3 reads CASSTRLAGKGDTQYF. The DNA of the CDR3 is TGTGCCAGCAGCACCCGACTAGCGGGGAAGGGGGATACGCAGTATTTT.

As for this clone: Other nucleotide sequences in the sample specify the same CDR3. The chain couples TRBV19 to TRBJ1-3; D uncertain. CDR1 is LNHDA and CDR2 is SQIVND in the germline V gene (reference sequence). V lost 3 bases and J 4 bases, leaving 13 bases between the germline ends. The CDR3 is 15 amino acids. The CDR3 coding sequence is TGTGCCAGTAGTATCAGTGAATCGTCCGGAAACACCATATATTTT. The encoded protein is CASSISESSGNTIYF.

As concerns this clone: At one boundary the junction diverges from the germline segment, which might be a read error. This sequence joins TRBV6-1 and TRBJ1-2, with D unclear. Germline V lookup: CDR1 MNHNS, CDR2 SASEGT. The CDR3 extends over 13 amino acids. The CDR3 nucleotides read TGTGCCAGTCTAGGACGCGGTACGGAGTACCTCCCCTTC. It codes for CASLGRGTEYLPF.

This clone was seen just once. The CDR3 sequence is CSVLTGTGYTF. The CDR3, as DNA: TGCAGCGTCCTGACAGGGACGGGCTACACCTTC. This sequence joins TRBV29-1 and TRBJ1-2; TRBD1 matches 7 bases. This CDR3 contains 11 residues. Trimming cost V 6 bases and J 8 bases; bases outside gene matches: 6. The germline CDR1 and CDR2 sequences are SQVTM and ANQGSEA. The full variable domain, in which reference TRBV29-1 and TRBJ1-2 provide the parts outside the CDR3, is SAVISQKPSRDICQRGTSLTIQCQVDSQVTMMFWYRQQPGQSLTLIATANQGSEATYESGFVIDKFPISRPNLTFSTLTVSNMSPEDSSIYLCSVLTGTGYTFGSGTRLTVV.

This clone was found a few times. The chain is built from TRBV19 and TRBJ1-1; 7 nucleotides align to TRBD1. CDR1 is LNHDA, CDR2 SQIVND, per germline (reference sequence). CDR3 length equals 13 residues. Trimming at V came to 10 bases and at J to 4 bases, leaving 9 bases not matched to a gene. This CDR3 is CATDAGGSTEAFF. CDR3 DNA: TGTGCCACCGACGCAGGGGGTTCCACTGAAGCTTTCTTT.

The rearrangement joins TRBV6-1 to TRBJ2-5; 10 positions agree with TRBD2. After removal of 7 bases from V and 6 bases from J, the junction contained 8 bases not matched to a gene. CDR1 and CDR2 (germline): MNHNS, SASEGT. The CDR3 runs 14 residues. CDR3 DNA sequence: TGTGCCAGCAATCCCGTACTAGCGGGGCAGACCCAGTACTTC. Translating it yields CASNPVLAGQTQYF.

The chain links TRBV7-2 to TRBJ2-3; the match to TRBD2 covers 11 bases. Unmatched junction bases numbered 5, after V lost 5 bases and J lost 1 base. Germline lookup yields CDR1 SGHTA and CDR2 FQGNSA. The CDR3 is made up of 16 amino acids. The chain's CDR3 is CASSPRLAGRTDTQYF. Written as DNA, the CDR3 is TGTGCCAGCAGCCCCCGACTAGCGGGGCGCACAGATACGCAGTATTTT.

This clone was seen a few times. The chain recombines TRBV4-1 with TRBJ1-1; D gene uncertain. Germline loops: CDR1 MGHRA, CDR2 YSYEKL. V shed 1 base and J shed 7 bases, with 4 bases lying between them. This CDR3 region has 11 residues. The CDR3 coding sequence is TGCGCCAGCAGCCAAGGCCTTGAAGCTTTCTTT. Translated, it gives CASSQGLEAFF.

The J gene is TRBJ1-4, the V gene TRBV4-1, with a tentative D call TRBD1 (5 bases). The germline V gene has CDR1 MGHRA and CDR2 YSYEKL. Between the trimmed V and J ends, which lost 4 bases and 0 bases, there was a span of 18 bases. The CDR3 is 18 amino acids. CDR3 residues: CASSLGQGSIATNEKLFF. For the CDR3, the DNA is TGCGCCAGCAGCCTCGGCCAGGGCAGCATTGCAACTAATGAAAAACTGTTTTTT.

The chain recombines TRBV7-2 with TRBJ2-3, with 7 bases fitting TRBD1. J lost 0 bases, V lost 2 bases, and 11 bases had no gene match. Looked up from germline, CDR1 is SGHTA and CDR2 is FQGNSA. The CDR3 totals 18 residues. The CDR3 nucleotides read TGTGCCAGCAGCTTACGGACCATCAACAGGGGTAGCACAGATACGCAGTATTTT. Translation: CASSLRTINRGSTDTQYF. The variable domain in full, with the rest retrieved from reference TRBV7-2 and TRBJ2-3, is GAGVSQSPSNKVTEKGKDVELRCDPISGHTALYWYRQSLGQGLEFLIYFQGNSAPDKSGLPSDRFSAERTGGSVSTLTIQRTQQEDSAVYLCASSLRTINRGSTDTQYFGPGTRLTVL.

For this clone: The DNA is omitted, as the CDR3 cannot be located on it reliably, and the CDR3 follows TCRdb's listing. The V and J genes are TRBV21-1 and TRBJ2-5; the listed D gene, TRBD2, was not tested against the DNA. TRBV21-1 counts as a pseudogene. Termini included, the CDR3 measures 17 amino acids. The CDR3: CASNKWGGGTGPYEQYF.

This clone rates as large. The rearrangement joins TRBV2 to TRBJ1-2, with 7 bases matching TRBD1. Germline lookup yields CDR1 SNHLY and CDR2 FYNNEI. There are 14 residues in the CDR3. The V gene end was trimmed by 9 bases and the J gene end by 4 bases; junction bases not matched to a gene: 11. The CDR3 loop is CARREMGQLYGYTF. In DNA form, the CDR3 reads TGTGCCAGGAGGGAGATGGGACAGCTCTATGGCTACACCTTC. The entire variable domain, with the rest obtained from reference TRBV2 and TRBJ1-2, is as follows: EPEVTQTPSHQVTQMGQEVILRCVPISNHLYFYWYRQILGQKVEFLVSFYNNEISEKSEIFDDQFSVERPDGSNFTLKIRSTKLEDSAMYFCARREMGQLYGYTFGSGTRLTVV.

V usage is TRBV28 and J usage is TRBJ2-2, with 9 bases that match TRBD1. Germline trimming cut 6 bases from V and 5 bases from J; bases unmatched to any gene: 10. CDR3 length: 16 amino acids. CDR1 and CDR2 from the germline V gene are MDHEN and SYDVKM. DNA of the CDR3: TGTGCCAGCAGCGCAGCCGGGACAGGGAAGACCGGGGAGCTGTTTTTT. This translates into CASSAAGTGKTGELFF. Variable domain in full (rest from reference TRBV28 and TRBJ2-2): DVKVTQSSRYLVKRTGEKVFLECVQDMDHENMFWYRQDPGLGLRLIYFSYDVKMKEKGDIPEGYSVSREKKERFSLILESASTNQTSMYLCASSAAGTGKTGELFFGEGSRLTVL.

The chain employs TRBV5-6 and TRBJ2-7; D unclear. Trimming took off 0 bases at V and 7 bases at J, with 5 bases between the two ends. Per the germline V gene, CDR1 is SGHDT and CDR2 is YYEEEE. The CDR3 extends over 11 amino acids. The CDR3 nucleotides are TGTGCCAGCAGCTTGGGGGCAGAGCAGTACTTC. This translates into CASSLGAEQYF.

The V gene is TRBV9, the J gene TRBJ1-6; D is possibly TRBD1 (5 bases). CDR3 length equals 17 residues. The V gene lost 5 bases and the J gene lost 0 bases, with 15 bases spanning the gap. Germline lookup yields CDR1 SGDLS and CDR2 YYNGEE. CDR3 DNA: TGTGCCAGCAGTAGGGGAAGTGATAGCTCCTATAATTCACCCCTCCACTTT. It translates to CASSRGSDSSYNSPLHF.

This clone was seen once. This rearrangement joins TRBV27 to TRBJ1-1; 9 positions agree with TRBD1. This CDR3 has 17 residues. Germline loops: CDR1 MNHEY, CDR2 SMNVEV (reference sequence). The V segment lost 5 bases and the J segment 1 base; nucleotides outside the gene matches: 11. The CDR3 region is CASSPGTGYSRNTEAFF. The CDR3, as DNA: TGTGCCAGCAGTCCCGGGACAGGGTATTCTAGGAACACTGAAGCTTTCTTT.